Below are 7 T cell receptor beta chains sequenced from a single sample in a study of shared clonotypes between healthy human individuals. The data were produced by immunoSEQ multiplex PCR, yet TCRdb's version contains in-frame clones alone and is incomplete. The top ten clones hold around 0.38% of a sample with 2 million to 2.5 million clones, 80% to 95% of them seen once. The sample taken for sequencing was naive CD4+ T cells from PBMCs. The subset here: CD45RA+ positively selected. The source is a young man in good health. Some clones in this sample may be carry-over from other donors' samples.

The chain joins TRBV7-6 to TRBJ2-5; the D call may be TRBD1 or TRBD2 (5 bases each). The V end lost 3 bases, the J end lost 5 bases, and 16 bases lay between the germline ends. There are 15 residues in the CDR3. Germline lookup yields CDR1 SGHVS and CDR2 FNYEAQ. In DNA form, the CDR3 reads TGTGCCAGCAGCTTCCTAACCGGGACCCCGGAGACCCAGTACTTC. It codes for CASSFLTGTPETQYF.

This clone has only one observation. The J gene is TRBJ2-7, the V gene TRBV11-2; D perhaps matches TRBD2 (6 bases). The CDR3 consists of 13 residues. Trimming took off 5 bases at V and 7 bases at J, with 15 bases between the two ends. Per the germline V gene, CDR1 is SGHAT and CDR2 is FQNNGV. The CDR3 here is CASSPSGGWEQYF. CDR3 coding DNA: TGTGCCAGCAGCCCAAGTGGGGGGTGGGAGCAGTACTTC. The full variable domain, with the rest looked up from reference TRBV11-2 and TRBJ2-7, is EAGVAQSPRYKIIEKRQSVAFWCNPISGHATLYWYQQILGQGPKLLIQFQNNGVVDDSQLPKDRFSAERLKGVDSTLKIQPAKLEDSAVYLCASSPSGGWEQYFGPGTRLTVT.

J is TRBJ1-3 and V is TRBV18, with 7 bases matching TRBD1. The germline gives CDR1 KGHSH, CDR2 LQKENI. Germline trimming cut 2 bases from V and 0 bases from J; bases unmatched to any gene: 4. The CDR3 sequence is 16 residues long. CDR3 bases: TGTGCCAGCTCACCAAGCAGGGGGACCTCTGGAAACACCATATATTTT. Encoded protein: CASSPSRGTSGNTIYF. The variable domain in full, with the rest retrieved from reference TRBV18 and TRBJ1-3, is NAGVMQNPRHLVRRRGQEARLRCSPMKGHSHVYWYRQLPEEGLKFMVYLQKENIIDESGMPKERFSAEFPKEGPSILRIQQVVRGDSAAYFCASSPSRGTSGNTIYFGEGSWLTVV.

For the CDR3, the DNA is TGCGCCAGCAGCCGGACAGGCCGCACCCTCTACTATGGCTACACCTTC. It is translated as CASSRTGRTLYYGYTF. The V gene is TRBV5-1, the J gene TRBJ1-2; 7 nucleotides align to TRBD1. With 4 bases clipped from V and 3 bases from J, the junction kept 12 bases outside the gene matches. Looked up from germline, CDR1 is SGHRS and CDR2 is YFSETQ. This CDR3 comprises 16 residues.

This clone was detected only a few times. CDR3 nucleotides: TGTGCCTGGAGTGTTGCTGCCGAAGCTTTCTTT. Its protein is CAWSVAAEAFF. The chain recombines TRBV30 with TRBJ1-1; no clear D. Germline V gene data show CDR1 as GTSNPN and CDR2 as SVGIG (reference sequence). Trimming pared 0 bases from V and 8 bases from J, leaving 7 bases between. The CDR3 loop spans 11 amino acids.

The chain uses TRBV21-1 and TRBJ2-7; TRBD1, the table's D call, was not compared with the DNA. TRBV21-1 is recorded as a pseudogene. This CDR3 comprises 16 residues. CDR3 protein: CASSSRPGQKSYEQYF. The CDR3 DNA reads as TGTGCCAGCAGCAGCCGACCGGGACAGAAGAGCTACGAGCAGTACTTC.

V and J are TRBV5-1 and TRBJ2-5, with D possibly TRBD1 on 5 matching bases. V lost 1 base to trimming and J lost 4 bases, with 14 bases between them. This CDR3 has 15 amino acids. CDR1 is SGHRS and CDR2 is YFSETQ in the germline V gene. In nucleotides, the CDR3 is TGCGCCAGCAGCTTGATTACCCAGGGAAGAGAGACCCAGTACTTC. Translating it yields CASSLITQGRETQYF. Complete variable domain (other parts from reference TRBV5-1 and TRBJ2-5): KAGVTQTPRYLIKTRGQQVTLSCSPISGHRSVSWYQQTPGQGLQFLFEYFSETQRNKGNFPGRFSGRQFSNSRSEMNVSTLELGDSALYLCASSLITQGRETQYFGPGTRLLVL.